This T cell receptor (beta chain) was captured in a study of identifying expanded T cells in peripheral blood. The method was immunoSEQ multiplex PCR; TCRdb's version includes in-frame clones alone and lacks a portion of them. The sample includes 85,000 to 100,000 clones, about nine tenths of them seen just once. This clone was seen only once. V dropped 0 bases and J dropped 2; count of bases not matched to a gene: 1. The germline V gene encodes CDR1 LGHNA and CDR2 YNFKEQ. The CDR3 extends over 14 amino acids. The TCR comes from a person between 18 and 75 years old in good health. J is TRBJ2-7 and V is TRBV4-2, with 7 bases aligning to TRBD1. The sample comprised blood. This CDR3 reads CASSQDTGAYEQYF. CDR3 in DNA: TGTGCCAGCAGCCAAGATACAGGGGCCTACGAGCAGTACTTC.